This T cell receptor (beta chain) originates from a study of blood T cell repertoires in COVID-19. Study-level background: Sources were T cells, B-cell-depleted T cells, or PBMCs; the material itself was cDNA or gDNA.

Clones were sequenced by immunoSEQ multiplex PCR, and TCRdb holds only the in-frame ones, with some missing. The sample shows about 50,000 clones, about nine tenths of them seen only once. Sequenced input: peripheral blood. This TCR was sampled from an older man with acute or convalescent COVID-19.

Written as DNA, the CDR3 is TGTGCCAGCAGTGAACGTGGAGCTGAAAAACTGTTTTTT. Its translation: CASSERGAEKLFF. The V and J genes are TRBV2 and TRBJ1-4; the D is unclear. Per germline, CDR1 SNHLY and CDR2 FYNNEI. The V and J ends lost 2 bases and 7 bases respectively, with 8 bases between them. The length of the CDR3 is 13 residues.